The entry below gives a single T cell receptor (beta chain) sequence along with its context. Its antigen is still unknown. The same CDR3 is also encoded by other DNA sequences in this sample. Assay: immunoSEQ multiplex PCR; the TCRdb copy retains only in-frame clones and omits some. The data contain over 120,000 clones, 70% to 90% of them singletons. This sample was taken from a study of T cell responses to AZD1222 COVID-19 vaccine. Findings of the study overall: It was only after the peak T cell response that any repertoires were sampled. It should be noted that donors were predominantly white British and more often female, and clonal diversity was possibly underestimated. Spike-specific TCR breadth rose after two AZD1222 doses, and depth rose as well.

Trimming removed 3 bases from V and 4 bases from J, with 9 bases in between. The CDR3 is 13 amino acids. The rearrangement links TRBV12-3 or TRBV12-4 to TRBJ1-2, with D possibly matching TRBD1 (5 bases). The clonotype originates from an adult in good health. Sequenced here: peripheral blood, sampled on day 0 of AZD1222 vaccination. This CDR3 reads CASSLGGSYGYTF. The CDR3 coding sequence is TGTGCCAGCAGTTTGGGGGGGAGCTATGGCTACACCTTC.